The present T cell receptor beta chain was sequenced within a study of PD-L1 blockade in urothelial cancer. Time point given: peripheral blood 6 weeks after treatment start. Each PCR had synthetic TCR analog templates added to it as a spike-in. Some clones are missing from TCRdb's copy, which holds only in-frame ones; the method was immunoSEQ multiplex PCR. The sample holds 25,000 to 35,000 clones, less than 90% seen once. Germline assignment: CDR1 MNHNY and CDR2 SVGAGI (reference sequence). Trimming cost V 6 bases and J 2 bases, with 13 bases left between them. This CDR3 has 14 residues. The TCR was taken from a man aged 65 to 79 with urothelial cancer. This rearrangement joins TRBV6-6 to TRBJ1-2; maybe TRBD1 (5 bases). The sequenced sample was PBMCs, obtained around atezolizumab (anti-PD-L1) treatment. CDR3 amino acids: CASRNSGLNYGYTF. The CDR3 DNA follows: TGTGCCAGCAGGAACTCAGGGTTAAACTATGGCTACACCTTC.